One and the same sample provided the 23 T cell receptor beta chains below, sequenced in a study of siplizumab effects on memory and regulatory T cells. Sequencing was performed with immunoSEQ multiplex PCR; in TCRdb, only in-frame clones are kept and a portion is missing. This sample has about 110,000 clones, with just under 95% found just once. The sequencing sample was made of CD4+ T cells sorted from blood. These receptors were obtained from a human donor in good health.

The chain carries TRBV6-5 and TRBJ1-4, with D possibly being TRBD1 (5 bases). The V end lost 5 bases, the J end lost 2 bases, and 12 bases lay between the germline ends. This CDR3 contains 15 residues. The germline V gene has CDR1 MNHEY and CDR2 SVGAGI. The DNA for the CDR3 is TGTGCCAGCAGTCGGCAGTGGGGCACTAATGAAAAACTGTTTTTT. Its translation is CASSRQWGTNEKLFF.

The chain uses TRBV6-5 and TRBJ2-7; the match to TRBD2 covers 12 bases. The V gene's germline CDR1 is MNHEY and CDR2 SVGAGI. Unmatched junction bases numbered 5, after V lost 5 bases and J lost 12 bases. This CDR3 spans 12 amino acids. Written as DNA, the CDR3 is TGTGCCAGCAGTCAGACTAGCGGGAGACGGTACTTC. It encodes CASSQTSGRRYF.

Points on this clone: This same CDR3 is encoded by further DNA sequences in the sample. The CDR3 region is CASSWDILTGELFF. CDR3 bases: TGTGCCAGCAGTTGGGATATCCTCACCGGGGAGCTGTTTTTT. The chain uses TRBV27 and TRBJ2-2, with unresolved D. CDR3 length: 14 amino acids. V was clipped by 4 bases and J by 4 bases, with 10 bases between them. Germline V gives CDR1 MNHEY, CDR2 SMNVEV (reference sequence).

The chain uses TRBV30 and TRBJ2-7, with D hard to call. Germline CDR1 is GTSNPN and CDR2 is SVGIG (reference sequence). V lost 1 base, J lost 6 bases, and 7 bases lay in between. The CDR3 extends over 11 amino acids. The CDR3 DNA sequence: TGTGCCTGGAGTGGGTTAGCCGAGCAGTACTTC. This codes for CAWSGLAEQYF.

The CDR3 protein is CASSRDRIYEQYF. CDR3 in DNA: TGTGCCAGCAGCCGGGACAGAATATACGAGCAGTACTTC. The rearrangement uses TRBV6-6 and TRBJ2-7; 7 positions agree with TRBD1. The junction had 6 bases not matched to a gene; V was cut back by 6 bases and J by 4 bases. This CDR3 has 13 residues. Looked up from germline, CDR1 is MNHNY and CDR2 is SVGAGI (reference sequence).

Written as DNA, the CDR3 is TGTGCCAGCAGTTACAGGGGCGGAAATTCCTACGAGCAGTACTTC. This encodes CASSYRGGNSYEQYF. This chain links TRBV6-6 with TRBJ2-7; possibly TRBD1 for D (5 bases). There are 15 residues in the CDR3. Germline loops: CDR1 MNHNY, CDR2 SVGAGI (reference sequence). The V end lost 2 bases, the J end lost 1 base, and 12 bases lay between the germline ends.

The rearrangement joins TRBV18 to TRBJ2-1; 10 bases are a match to TRBD2. Germline V gene sequence: CDR1 KGHSH, CDR2 LQKENI. This CDR3 contains 16 residues. With V trimmed by 3 bases and J by 9 bases, 11 bases remained unmatched. In nucleotides, the CDR3 is TGTGCCAGCTCACCGCCAGAAGCGGGGGGGAGGAGTGAGCAGTTCTTC. Encoded protein: CASSPPEAGGRSEQFF.

The chain employs TRBV18 and TRBJ2-3; D may be TRBD1 (5 bases). V lost 2 bases and J lost 4, with 13 bases in between. The CDR3 has 15 amino acids. The germline V gene encodes CDR1 KGHSH and CDR2 LQKENI. The CDR3 sequence: CASSPNSGNADTQYF. The CDR3 DNA follows: TGTGCCAGCTCACCAAATTCAGGGAACGCAGATACGCAGTATTTT.

The chain combines TRBV14 with TRBJ2-7; D is unclear. Per the germline V gene, CDR1 is SGHDN and CDR2 is FVKESK. This CDR3 spans 16 amino acids. The V gene lost 4 bases and the J gene lost 3 bases, with 19 bases spanning the gap. Here the CDR3 DNA reads TGTGCCAGCAGCCCCGTTAAGACTCTTTTGGGCTACGAGCAGTACTTC. It codes for CASSPVKTLLGYEQYF.

This clone came up once. The rearrangement joins TRBV7-3 to TRBJ2-3, with 8 bases matching TRBD2. This CDR3 has 15 residues. Germline V lookup: CDR1 SGHTA, CDR2 FQGTGA. V was pared by 2 bases and J by 2 bases, with 3 bases of the junction left unmatched. CDR3 loop: CASSLGGRNTDTQYF. The CDR3 nucleotides read TGTGCCAGCAGCTTAGGCGGGAGGAACACAGATACGCAGTATTTT.

The chain joins TRBV27 to TRBJ1-4; TRBD1 matches 9 bases. Germline CDR1 and CDR2: MNHEY and SMNVEV (reference sequence). This CDR3 has 16 amino acids. With 4 bases clipped from V and 7 bases from J, the junction kept 10 bases outside the gene matches. CDR3 sequence reads: CASSSNDGTGFEKLFF. The CDR3 region has the DNA TGTGCCAGCAGTTCCAACGATGGGACAGGGTTTGAAAAACTGTTTTTT.

The CDR3 spells CASSGRDVDTEAFF. DNA for the CDR3: TGTGCCAGCAGTGGGAGGGACGTGGACACTGAAGCTTTCTTT. The chain joins TRBV27 to TRBJ1-1; a possible D gene is TRBD1 (5 bases). Trimming took 5 bases from V and 3 from J, leaving 13 bases between them. CDR3 length: 14 amino acids. The germline gives CDR1 MNHEY, CDR2 SMNVEV (reference sequence).

The rearrangement links TRBV19 to TRBJ2-5; the D gene could be TRBD1 or TRBD2 (6 bases each). The CDR3 extends over 15 amino acids. The V end lost 5 bases, the J end lost 6 bases, and 19 bases lay between the germline ends. The germline gives CDR1 LNHDA, CDR2 SQIVND (reference sequence). CDR3 amino acids: CASSDQGRSRKTQYF. In DNA form, the CDR3 reads TGTGCCAGTAGTGATCAGGGGAGGAGTAGGAAGACCCAGTACTTC.

J is TRBJ2-5 and V is TRBV2; possibly TRBD1 for D (6 bases). The germline CDR1 and CDR2 sequences are SNHLY and FYNNEI. CDR3 length: 14 amino acids. V gave up 6 bases and J gave up 2 bases, with 13 bases separating them. The CDR3 nucleotides read TGTGCCAGCAGGGCCGACAGGTCACAAGAGACCCAGTACTTC. It yields the protein CASRADRSQETQYF.

This sequence joins TRBV7-9 and TRBJ2-3, with TRBD2 matching 7 bases. V lost 3 bases to trimming and J lost 3 bases; unmatched junction nucleotides: 6. Germline values: CDR1 SEHNR, CDR2 FQNEAQ (reference sequence). The CDR3 covers 15 residues. The CDR3 is CASSFMVAGTDTQYF. The CDR3, as DNA: TGTGCCAGCAGCTTTATGGTAGCGGGTACAGATACGCAGTATTTT.

J is TRBJ2-3 and V is TRBV7-2, with TRBD2 as a possible D gene (7 bases). Trimming removed 5 bases at V and 2 bases at J, with 20 bases between. Germline V gene data show CDR1 as SGHTA and CDR2 as FQGNSA. CDR3 length: 17 amino acids. As DNA, the CDR3 is TGTGCCAGCAGCCTCAAACGGGGGCGGGGGTACACAGATACGCAGTATTTT. Encoded protein: CASSLKRGRGYTDTQYF.

The genes are TRBV4-2 and TRBJ2-2; 13 bases match TRBD2. After removal of 1 base from V and 0 bases from J, the junction contained 14 bases not matched to a gene. The CDR3 has 22 amino acids. Germline CDR1 is LGHNA and CDR2 is YNFKEQ. CDR3: CASSQVYRAGLAGQTNTGELFF. CDR3 sequence (DNA): TGTGCCAGCAGCCAAGTTTATCGGGCGGGACTAGCGGGGCAGACGAACACCGGGGAGCTGTTTTTT.

V usage is TRBV5-1 and J usage is TRBJ2-7; TRBD1 matches at 8 bases. CDR1 SGHRS and CDR2 YFSETQ come from the germline V gene. This CDR3 has 14 amino acids. Trimming removed 4 bases from V and 0 bases from J; junction bases left unmatched: 3. In DNA, the CDR3 is TGCGCCAGCAGCGGACAGGGAGGCTCCTACGAGCAGTACTTC. This codes for CASSGQGGSYEQYF.

This clone was counted a single time. The chain has TRBV6-1 and TRBJ1-5; D is ambiguous. The CDR3 sequence is 14 residues long. Germline loops: CDR1 MNHNS, CDR2 SASEGT. Trimming left V 2 bases short and J 5 bases short, with 10 bases between. CDR3 sequence: CASSESQIYQPQHF. CDR3 bases: TGTGCCAGCAGTGAAAGTCAGATATATCAGCCCCAGCATTTT.

The chain recombines TRBV5-4 with TRBJ2-2; D is ambiguous. Per the germline V gene, CDR1 is SGHNT and CDR2 is YYREEE (reference sequence). Trimming pared 1 base from V and 1 base from J, leaving 8 bases between. This CDR3 comprises 15 residues. CDR3 sequence reads: CASSLSTENTGELFF. The CDR3 coding sequence is TGTGCCAGCAGCTTGAGTACCGAGAACACCGGGGAGCTGTTTTTT.

This chain uses TRBV11-2 with TRBJ2-2; no definite D call. Germline lookup yields CDR1 SGHAT and CDR2 FQNNGV. The V end lost 3 bases, the J end lost 6 bases, and 8 bases lay between the germline ends. The CDR3 sequence is 13 residues long. This chain's CDR3 is CASSFVLSGELFF. CDR3 DNA: TGTGCCAGCAGCTTTGTGCTATCCGGGGAGCTGTTTTTT.

Written as DNA, the CDR3 is TGCGCCAGCAGCCTACAGGGGGCGAGGGGAGATACGCAGTATTTT. Its protein product is CASSLQGARGDTQYF. This chain uses TRBV5-1 with TRBJ2-3; 9 nucleotides agree with TRBD1. Trimming cost V 4 bases and J 5 bases; bases outside gene matches: 8. This CDR3 spans 15 amino acids. Germline V gives CDR1 SGHRS, CDR2 YFSETQ.

About this clone: The identical CDR3 is also encoded by other nucleotide sequences in the sample. The V call is TRBV2, the J call TRBJ1-3, with D hard to call. Germline-derived CDR1 and CDR2 are SNHLY and FYNNEI. This CDR3 has 14 amino acids. Trimming pared 4 bases from V and 4 bases from J, leaving 11 bases between. The CDR3 sequence is CASSGGRAGNTIYF. The DNA for the CDR3 is TGTGCCAGCAGTGGAGGGAGGGCGGGAAACACCATATATTTT.